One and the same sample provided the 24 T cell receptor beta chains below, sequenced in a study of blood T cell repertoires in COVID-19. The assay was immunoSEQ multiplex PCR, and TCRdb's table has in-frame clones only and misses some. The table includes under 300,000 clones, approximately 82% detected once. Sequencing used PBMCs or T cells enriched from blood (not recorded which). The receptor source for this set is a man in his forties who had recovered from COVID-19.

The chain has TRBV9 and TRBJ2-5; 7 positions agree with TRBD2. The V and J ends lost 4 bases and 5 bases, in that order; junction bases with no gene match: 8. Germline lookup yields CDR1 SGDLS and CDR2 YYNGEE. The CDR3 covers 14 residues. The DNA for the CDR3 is TGTGCCAGCAGCTCAGACCCCGGGGGGGAGACCCAGTACTTC. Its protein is CASSSDPGGETQYF. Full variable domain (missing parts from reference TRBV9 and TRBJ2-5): DSGVTQTPKHLITATGQRVTLRCSPRSGDLSVYWYQQSLDQGLQFLIQYYNGEERAKGNILERFSAQQFPDLHSELNLSSLELGDSALYFCASSSDPGGETQYFGPGTRLLVL.

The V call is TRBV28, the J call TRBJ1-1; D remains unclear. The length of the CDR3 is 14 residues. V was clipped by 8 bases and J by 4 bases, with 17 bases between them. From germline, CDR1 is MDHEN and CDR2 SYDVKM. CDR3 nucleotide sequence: TGTGCCAGCCCCCCTCCGGGTCTGACCACTGAAGCTTTCTTT. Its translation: CASPPPGLTTEAFF.

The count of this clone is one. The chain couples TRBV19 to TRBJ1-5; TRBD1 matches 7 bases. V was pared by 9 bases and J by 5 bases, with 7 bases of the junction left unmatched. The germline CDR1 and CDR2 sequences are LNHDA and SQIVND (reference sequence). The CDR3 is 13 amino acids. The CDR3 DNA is TGTGCCAGCGGGGACAGCGGCTATCAGCCCCAGCATTTT. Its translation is CASGDSGYQPQHF.

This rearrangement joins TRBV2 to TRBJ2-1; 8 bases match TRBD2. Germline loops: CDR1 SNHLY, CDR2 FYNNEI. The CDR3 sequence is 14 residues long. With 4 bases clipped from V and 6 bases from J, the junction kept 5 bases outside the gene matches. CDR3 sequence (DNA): TGTGCCAGCAGTGCTGGCGGGGGGATCAATGAGCAGTTCTTC. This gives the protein CASSAGGGINEQFF.

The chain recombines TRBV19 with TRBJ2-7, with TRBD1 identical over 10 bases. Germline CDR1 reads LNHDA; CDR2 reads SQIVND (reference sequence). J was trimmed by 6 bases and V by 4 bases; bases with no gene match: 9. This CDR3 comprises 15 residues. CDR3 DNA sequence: TGTGCCAGTAGTACCATCCCGGGACAGGGGAGCGAGCAGTACTTC. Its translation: CASSTIPGQGSEQYF. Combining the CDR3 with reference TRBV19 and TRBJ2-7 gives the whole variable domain DGGITQSPKYLFRKEGQNVTLSCEQNLNHDAMYWYRQDPGQGLRLIYYSQIVNDFQKGDIAEGYSVSREKKESFPLTVTSAQKNPTAFYLCASSTIPGQGSEQYFGPGTRLTVT.

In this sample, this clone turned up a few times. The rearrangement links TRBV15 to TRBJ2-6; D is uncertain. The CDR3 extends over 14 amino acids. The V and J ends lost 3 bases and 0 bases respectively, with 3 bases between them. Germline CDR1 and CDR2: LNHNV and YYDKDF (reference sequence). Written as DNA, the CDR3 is TGTGCCACCAGCAGCCTCTCTGGGGCCAACGTCCTGACTTTC. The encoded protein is CATSSLSGANVLTF.

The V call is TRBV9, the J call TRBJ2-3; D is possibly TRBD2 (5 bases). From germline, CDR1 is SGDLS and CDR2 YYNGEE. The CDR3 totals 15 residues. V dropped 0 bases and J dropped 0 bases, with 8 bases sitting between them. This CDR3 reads CASSVDGISTDTQYF. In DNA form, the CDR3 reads TGTGCCAGCAGCGTAGACGGGATAAGCACAGATACGCAGTATTTT.

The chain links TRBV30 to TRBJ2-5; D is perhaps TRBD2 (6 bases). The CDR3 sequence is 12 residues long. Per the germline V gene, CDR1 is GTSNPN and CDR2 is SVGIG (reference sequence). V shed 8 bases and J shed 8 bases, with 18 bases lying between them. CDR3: CARSGAGKTQYF. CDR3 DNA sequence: TGTGCCCGATCGGGAGCCGGGAAAACCCAGTACTTC.

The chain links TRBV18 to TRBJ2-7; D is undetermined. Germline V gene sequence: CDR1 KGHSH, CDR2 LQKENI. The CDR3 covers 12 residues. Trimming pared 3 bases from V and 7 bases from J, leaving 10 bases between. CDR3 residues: CASSPEIWEQYF. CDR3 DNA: TGTGCCAGCTCACCGGAGATATGGGAGCAGTACTTC.

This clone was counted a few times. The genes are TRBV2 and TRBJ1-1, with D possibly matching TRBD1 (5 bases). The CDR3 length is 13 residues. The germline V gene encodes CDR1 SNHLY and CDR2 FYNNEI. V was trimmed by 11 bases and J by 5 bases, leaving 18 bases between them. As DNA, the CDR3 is TGTGCCGACGAGGATAGGGGAGGGACTGAAGCTTTCTTT. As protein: CADEDRGGTEAFF.

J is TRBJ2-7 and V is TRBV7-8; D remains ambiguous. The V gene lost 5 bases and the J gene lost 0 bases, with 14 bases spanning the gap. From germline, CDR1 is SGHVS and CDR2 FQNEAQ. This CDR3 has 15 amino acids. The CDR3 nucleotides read TGTGCCAGCAGCGCCATAGATGCGATCTCCTACGAGCAGTACTTC. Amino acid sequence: CASSAIDAISYEQYF.

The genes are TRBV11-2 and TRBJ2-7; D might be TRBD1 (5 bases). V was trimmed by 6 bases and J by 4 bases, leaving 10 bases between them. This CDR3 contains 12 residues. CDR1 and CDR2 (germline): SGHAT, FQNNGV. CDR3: CASSLGQYEQYF. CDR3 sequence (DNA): TGTGCCAGCAGTTTGGGGCAATACGAGCAGTACTTC.

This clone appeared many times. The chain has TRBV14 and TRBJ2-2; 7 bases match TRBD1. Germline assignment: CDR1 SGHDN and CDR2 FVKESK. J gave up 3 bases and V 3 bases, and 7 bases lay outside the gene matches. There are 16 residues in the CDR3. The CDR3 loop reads CASSHLTGIDTGELFF. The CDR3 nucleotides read TGTGCCAGCAGCCACCTGACAGGGATTGACACCGGGGAGCTGTTTTTT. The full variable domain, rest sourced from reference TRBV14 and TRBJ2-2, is EAGVTQFPSHSVIEKGQTVTLRCDPISGHDNLYWYRRVMGKEIKFLLHFVKESKQDESGMPNNRFLAERTGGTYSTLKVQPAELEDSGVYFCASSHLTGIDTGELFFGEGSRLTVL.

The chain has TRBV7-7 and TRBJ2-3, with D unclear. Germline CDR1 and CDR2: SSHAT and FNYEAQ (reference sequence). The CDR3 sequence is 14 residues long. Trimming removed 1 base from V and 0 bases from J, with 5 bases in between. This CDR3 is CASSLGQSTDTQYF. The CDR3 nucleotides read TGTGCCAGCAGCTTAGGACAAAGCACAGATACGCAGTATTTT. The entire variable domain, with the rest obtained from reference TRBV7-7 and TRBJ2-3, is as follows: GAGVSQSPRYKVTKRGQDVTLRCDPISSHATLYWYQQALGQGPEFLTYFNYEAQPDKSGLPSDRFSAERPEGSISTLTIQRTEQRDSAMYRCASSLGQSTDTQYFGPGTRLTVL.

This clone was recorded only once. The CDR3 here is CASSKRAGTDTQYF. The CDR3 DNA sequence: TGTGCCAGCAGTAAGAGGGCAGGCACAGATACGCAGTATTTT. The genes are TRBV7-9 and TRBJ2-3, with a weak D call TRBD2 (5 bases). CDR1 is SEHNR and CDR2 is FQNEAQ in the germline V gene (reference sequence). V was trimmed by 6 bases and J by 1 base, leaving 11 bases between them. The CDR3 is 14 residues long.

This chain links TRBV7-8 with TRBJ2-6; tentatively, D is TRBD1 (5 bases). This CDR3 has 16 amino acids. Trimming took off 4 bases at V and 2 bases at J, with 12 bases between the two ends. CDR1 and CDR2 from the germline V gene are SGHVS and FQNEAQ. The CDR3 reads CASSSNRLPGANVLTF. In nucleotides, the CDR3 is TGTGCCAGCAGCTCTAACAGGCTCCCTGGGGCCAACGTCCTGACTTTC.

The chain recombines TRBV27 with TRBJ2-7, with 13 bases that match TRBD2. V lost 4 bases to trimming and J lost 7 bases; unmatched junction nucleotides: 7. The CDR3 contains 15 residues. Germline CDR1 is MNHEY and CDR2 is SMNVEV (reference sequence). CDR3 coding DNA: TGTGCCAGCAGTTCCGGGACTAGCGGGGCGGGGGAGCAGTACTTC. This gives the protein CASSSGTSGAGEQYF.

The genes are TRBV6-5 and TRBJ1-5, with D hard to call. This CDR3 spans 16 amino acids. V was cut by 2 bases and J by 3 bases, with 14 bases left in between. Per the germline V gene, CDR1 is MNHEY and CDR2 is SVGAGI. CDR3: CASSYRGGRLNQPQHF. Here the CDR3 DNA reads TGTGCCAGCAGTTACCGCGGAGGGAGACTCAATCAGCCCCAGCATTTT.

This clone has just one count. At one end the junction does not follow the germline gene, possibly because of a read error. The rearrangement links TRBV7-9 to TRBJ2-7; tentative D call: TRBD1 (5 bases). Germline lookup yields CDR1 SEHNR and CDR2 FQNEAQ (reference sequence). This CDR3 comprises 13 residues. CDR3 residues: CASSFRQSYQQYF. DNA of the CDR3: TGTGCCAGCAGTTTCAGACAGTCCTACCAGCAGTACTTC. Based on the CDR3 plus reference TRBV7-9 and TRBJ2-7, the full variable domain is DTGVSQNPRHKITKRGQNVTFRCDPISEHNRLYWYRQTLGQGPEFLTYFQNEAQLEKSRLLSDRFSAERPKGSFSTLEIQRTEQGDSAMYLCASSFRQSYQQYFGPGTRLTVT.

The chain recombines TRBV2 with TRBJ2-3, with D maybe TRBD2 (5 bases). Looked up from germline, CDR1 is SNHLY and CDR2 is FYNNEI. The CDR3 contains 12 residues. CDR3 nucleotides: TGTGCATTCGGGGAAGGAGCAGATACGCAGTATTTT. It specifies CAFGEGADTQYF.

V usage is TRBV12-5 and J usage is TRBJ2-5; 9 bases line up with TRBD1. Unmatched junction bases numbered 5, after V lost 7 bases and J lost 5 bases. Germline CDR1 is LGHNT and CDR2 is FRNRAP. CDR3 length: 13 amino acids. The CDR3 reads CASATGGRETQYF. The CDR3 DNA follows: TGTGCTAGTGCTACAGGGGGCCGGGAGACCCAGTACTTC.

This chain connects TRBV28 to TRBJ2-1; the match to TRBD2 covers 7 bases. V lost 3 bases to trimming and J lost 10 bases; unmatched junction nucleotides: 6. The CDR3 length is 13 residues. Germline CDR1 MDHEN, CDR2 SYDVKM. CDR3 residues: CASSLPAGGEQFF. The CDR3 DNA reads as TGTGCCAGCAGTTTGCCGGCCGGGGGGGAGCAGTTCTTC.

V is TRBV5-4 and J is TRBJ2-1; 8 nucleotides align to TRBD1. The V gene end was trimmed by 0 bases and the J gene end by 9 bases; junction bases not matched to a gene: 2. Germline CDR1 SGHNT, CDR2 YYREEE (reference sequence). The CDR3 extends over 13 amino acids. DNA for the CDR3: TGTGCCAGCAGCTTGGGACAGGGGAGTGAGCAGTTCTTC. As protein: CASSLGQGSEQFF.

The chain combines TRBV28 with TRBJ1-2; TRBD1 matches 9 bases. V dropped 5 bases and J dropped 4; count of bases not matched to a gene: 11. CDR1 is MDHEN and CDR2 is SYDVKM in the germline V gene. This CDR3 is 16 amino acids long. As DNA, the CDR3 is TGTGCCAGCAGTGTCCCGGGACAGGGCCCGATCTATGGCTACACCTTC. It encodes CASSVPGQGPIYGYTF.